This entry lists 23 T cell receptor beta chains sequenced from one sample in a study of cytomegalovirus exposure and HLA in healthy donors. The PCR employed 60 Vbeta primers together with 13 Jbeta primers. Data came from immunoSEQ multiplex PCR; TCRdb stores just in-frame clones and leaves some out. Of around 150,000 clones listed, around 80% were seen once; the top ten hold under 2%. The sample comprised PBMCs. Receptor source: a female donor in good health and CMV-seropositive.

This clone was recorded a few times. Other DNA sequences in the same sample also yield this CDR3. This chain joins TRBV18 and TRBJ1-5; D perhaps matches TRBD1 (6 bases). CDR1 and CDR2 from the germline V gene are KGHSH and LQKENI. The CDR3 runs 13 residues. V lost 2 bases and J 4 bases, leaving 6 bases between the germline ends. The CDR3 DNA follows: TGTGCCAGCTCACCAGACAGGAATCAGCCCCAGCATTTT. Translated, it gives CASSPDRNQPQHF.

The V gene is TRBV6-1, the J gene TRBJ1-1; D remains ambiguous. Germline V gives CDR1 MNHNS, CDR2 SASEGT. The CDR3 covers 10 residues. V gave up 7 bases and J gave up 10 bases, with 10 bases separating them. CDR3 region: CASMGSGAFF. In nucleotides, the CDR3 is TGTGCCAGCATGGGGAGTGGAGCTTTCTTT.

For the CDR3, the DNA is TGTGCCAGCAGCCCAAGGAGGTCGGGGGGAAACACCATATATTTT. Its protein is CASSPRRSGGNTIYF. The chain links TRBV7-6 to TRBJ1-3; no firm D call. V lost 5 bases to trimming and J lost 4 bases, with 15 bases between them. CDR1 and CDR2 from the germline V gene are SGHVS and FNYEAQ. The CDR3 totals 15 residues.

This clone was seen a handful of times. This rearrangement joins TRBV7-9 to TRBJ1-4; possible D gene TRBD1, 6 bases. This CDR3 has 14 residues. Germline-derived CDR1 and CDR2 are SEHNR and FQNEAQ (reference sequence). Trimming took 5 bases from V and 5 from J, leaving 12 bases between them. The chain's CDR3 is CASSPGAGNEKLFF. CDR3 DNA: TGTGCCAGCAGCCCAGGGGCAGGGAATGAAAAACTGTTTTTT.

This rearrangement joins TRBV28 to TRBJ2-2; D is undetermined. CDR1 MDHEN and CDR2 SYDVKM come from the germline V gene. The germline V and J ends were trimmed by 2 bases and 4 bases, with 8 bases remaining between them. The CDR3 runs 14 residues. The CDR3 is CASSLGQLTGELFF. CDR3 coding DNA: TGTGCCAGCAGTTTAGGGCAGCTCACCGGGGAGCTGTTTTTT.

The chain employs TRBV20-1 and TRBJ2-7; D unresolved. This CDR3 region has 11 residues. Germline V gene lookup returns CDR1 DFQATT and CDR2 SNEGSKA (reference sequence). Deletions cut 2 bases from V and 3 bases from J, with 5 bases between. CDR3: CSARSNYEQYF. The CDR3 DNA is TGCAGTGCTAGATCCAACTACGAGCAGTACTTC.

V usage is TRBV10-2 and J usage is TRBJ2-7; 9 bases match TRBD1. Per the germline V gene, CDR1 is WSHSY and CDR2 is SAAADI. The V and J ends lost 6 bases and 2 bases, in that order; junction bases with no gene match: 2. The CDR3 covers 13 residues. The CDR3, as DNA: TGCGCCAGCAGGGGGACAGGGCCCTACGAGCAGTACTTC. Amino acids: CASRGTGPYEQYF.

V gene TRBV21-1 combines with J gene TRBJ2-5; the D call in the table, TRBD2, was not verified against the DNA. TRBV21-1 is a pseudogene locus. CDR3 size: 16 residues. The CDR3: CASSKSYGGCAETQYF. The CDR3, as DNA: TGTGCCAGCAGCAAATCATATGGCGGGTGTGCAGAGACCCAGTACTTC.

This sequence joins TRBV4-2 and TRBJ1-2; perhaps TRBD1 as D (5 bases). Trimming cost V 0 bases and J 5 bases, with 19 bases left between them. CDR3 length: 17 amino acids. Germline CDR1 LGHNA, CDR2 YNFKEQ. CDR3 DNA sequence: TGTGCCAGCAGCCAAGATCGGCTGAGGGACGGGGGGTATGGCTACACCTTC. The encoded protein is CASSQDRLRDGGYGYTF.

The CDR3 coding sequence is TGCGCCAGCAGACCCGGGACAGGAACCTACGAGCAGTACTTC. It translates to CASRPGTGTYEQYF. V usage is TRBV5-1 and J usage is TRBJ2-7, with TRBD1 matching over 8 bases. Germline CDR1 SGHRS, CDR2 YFSETQ. V gave up 5 bases and J gave up 2 bases; unmatched junction bases: 6. The CDR3 runs 14 residues. Together with reference TRBV5-1 and TRBJ2-7, the CDR3 gives the full variable domain: KAGVTQTPRYLIKTRGQQVTLSCSPISGHRSVSWYQQTPGQGLQFLFEYFSETQRNKGNFPGRFSGRQFSNSRSEMNVSTLELGDSALYLCASRPGTGTYEQYFGPGTRLTVT.

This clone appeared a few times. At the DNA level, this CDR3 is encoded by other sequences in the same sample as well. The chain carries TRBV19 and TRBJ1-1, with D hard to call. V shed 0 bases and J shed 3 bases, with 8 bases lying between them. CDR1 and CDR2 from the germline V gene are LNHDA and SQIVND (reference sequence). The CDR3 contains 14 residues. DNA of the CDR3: TGTGCCAGTAGTATAGAGGAGGGCTACACTGAAGCTTTCTTT. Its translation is CASSIEEGYTEAFF.

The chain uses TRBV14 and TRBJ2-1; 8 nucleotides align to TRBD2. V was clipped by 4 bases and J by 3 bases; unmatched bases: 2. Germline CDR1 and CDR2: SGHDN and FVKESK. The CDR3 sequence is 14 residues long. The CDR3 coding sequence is TGTGCCAGCAGCCGAGGGACTAGCTACAATGAGCAGTTCTTC. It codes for CASSRGTSYNEQFF.

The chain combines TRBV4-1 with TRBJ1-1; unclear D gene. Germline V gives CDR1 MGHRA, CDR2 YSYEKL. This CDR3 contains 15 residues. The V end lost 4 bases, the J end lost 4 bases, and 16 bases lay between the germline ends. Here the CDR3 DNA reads TGCGCCAGCAGCCTCCGGACCCAAGAGGGCACTGAAGCTTTCTTT. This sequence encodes CASSLRTQEGTEAFF.

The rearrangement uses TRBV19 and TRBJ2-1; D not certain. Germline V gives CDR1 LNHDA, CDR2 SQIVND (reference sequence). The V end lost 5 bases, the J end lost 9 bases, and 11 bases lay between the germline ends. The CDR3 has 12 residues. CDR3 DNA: TGTGCCAGTAGTGGAGAGTTGGGTGAGCAGTTCTTC. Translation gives CASSGELGEQFF.

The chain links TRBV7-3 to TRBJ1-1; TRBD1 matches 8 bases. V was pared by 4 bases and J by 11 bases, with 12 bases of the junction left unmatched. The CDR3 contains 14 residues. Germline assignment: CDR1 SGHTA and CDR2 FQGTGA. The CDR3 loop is CASSSENPGGRAFF. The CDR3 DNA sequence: TGTGCCAGCAGCTCAGAGAATCCAGGGGGCAGGGCTTTCTTT.

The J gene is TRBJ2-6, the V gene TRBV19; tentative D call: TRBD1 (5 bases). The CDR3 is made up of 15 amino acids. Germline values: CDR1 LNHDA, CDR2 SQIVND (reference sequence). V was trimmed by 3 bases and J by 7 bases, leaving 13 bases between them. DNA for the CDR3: TGTGCCAGTAGTATCCCAGGGAATGCTGCCAACGTCCTGACTTTC. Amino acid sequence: CASSIPGNAANVLTF.

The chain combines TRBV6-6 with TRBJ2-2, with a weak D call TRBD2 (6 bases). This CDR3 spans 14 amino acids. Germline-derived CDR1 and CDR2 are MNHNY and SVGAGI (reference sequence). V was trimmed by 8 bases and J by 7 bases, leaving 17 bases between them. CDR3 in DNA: TGTGCCAGCGAAAGGAGGGAGGTTGGCGGGGAGCTGTTTTTT. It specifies CASERREVGGELFF.

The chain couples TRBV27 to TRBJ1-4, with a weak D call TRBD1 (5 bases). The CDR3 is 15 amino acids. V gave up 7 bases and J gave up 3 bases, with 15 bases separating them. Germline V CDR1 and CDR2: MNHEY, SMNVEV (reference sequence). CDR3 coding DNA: TGTGCCAGCAAAATGATTGGACAAGCTAATGAAAAACTGTTTTTT. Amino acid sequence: CASKMIGQANEKLFF.

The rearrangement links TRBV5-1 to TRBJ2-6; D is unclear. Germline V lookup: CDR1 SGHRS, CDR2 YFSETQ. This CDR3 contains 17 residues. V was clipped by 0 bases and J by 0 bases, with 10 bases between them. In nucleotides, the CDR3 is TGCGCCAGCAGCTTGGAGCCGGGTGCCTCTGGGGCCAACGTCCTGACTTTC. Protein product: CASSLEPGASGANVLTF. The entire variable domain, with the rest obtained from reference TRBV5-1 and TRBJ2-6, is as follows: KAGVTQTPRYLIKTRGQQVTLSCSPISGHRSVSWYQQTPGQGLQFLFEYFSETQRNKGNFPGRFSGRQFSNSRSEMNVSTLELGDSALYLCASSLEPGASGANVLTFGAGSRLTVL.

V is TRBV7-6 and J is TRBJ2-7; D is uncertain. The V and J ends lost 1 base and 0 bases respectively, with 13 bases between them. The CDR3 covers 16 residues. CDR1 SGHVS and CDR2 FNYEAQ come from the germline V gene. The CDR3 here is CASSLVSTENSYEQYF. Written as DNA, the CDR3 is TGTGCCAGCAGCTTAGTATCTACCGAAAACTCCTACGAGCAGTACTTC.

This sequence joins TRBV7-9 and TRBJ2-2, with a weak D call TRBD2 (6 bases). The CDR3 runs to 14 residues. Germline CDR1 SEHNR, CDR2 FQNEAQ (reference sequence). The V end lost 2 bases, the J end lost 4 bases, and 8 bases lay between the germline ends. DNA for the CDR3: TGTGCCAGCAGCTTACTGGGGGGCACCGGGGAGCTGTTTTTT. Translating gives CASSLLGGTGELFF.

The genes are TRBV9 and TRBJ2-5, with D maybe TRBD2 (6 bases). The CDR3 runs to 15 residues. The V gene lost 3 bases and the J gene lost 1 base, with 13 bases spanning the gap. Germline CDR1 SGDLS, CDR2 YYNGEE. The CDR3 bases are TGTGCCAGCAGCGGAGGAGGGAGTGCCCAAGAGACCCAGTACTTC. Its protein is CASSGGGSAQETQYF.

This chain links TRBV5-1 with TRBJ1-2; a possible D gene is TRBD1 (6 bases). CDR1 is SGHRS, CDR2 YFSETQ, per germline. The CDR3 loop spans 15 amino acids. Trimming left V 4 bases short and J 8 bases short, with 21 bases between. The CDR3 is CASSPGQITSGGYTF. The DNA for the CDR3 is TGCGCCAGCAGCCCCGGACAGATAACCTCTGGGGGCTACACCTTC. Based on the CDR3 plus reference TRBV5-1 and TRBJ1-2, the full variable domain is KAGVTQTPRYLIKTRGQQVTLSCSPISGHRSVSWYQQTPGQGLQFLFEYFSETQRNKGNFPGRFSGRQFSNSRSEMNVSTLELGDSALYLCASSPGQITSGGYTFGSGTRLTVV.